A selection of T cell receptor beta chains follows, all from one sample in a study of T cells expressing NK-cell markers. TCRdb re-called the 5' RACE reads and shows each CDR3 protein once, DNA omitted. This repertoire comprises fewer than 300,000 distinct CDR3 sequences; its ten largest clones make up 4.2%. The specimen sequenced was blood T cells: a sorted CD56 or NKG2C T cell subset, CD4+ or CD8+ T cells, or bulk PBMC T cells (not recorded which). Receptors originate from a woman aged 18 to 69 in good health. Each CDR3 is given with its conserved first and last residue.

J | V | CDR3
TRBJ2-7 | TRBV5-6 | CASSSDRGLHEQYF
TRBJ2-3 | TRBV7-2 | CASSSTSRAQYF
TRBJ2-4 | TRBV20-1 | CSASGRKNIQYF
TRBJ2-3 | TRBV6-2/TRBV6-3 | CASKGREGQNTQYF
TRBJ2-2 | TRBV11-1 | CASSLGTIFPDNTGELFF
TRBJ2-5 | TRBV7-7 | CASSSTVEQTQYF
TRBJ2-1 | TRBV29-1 | CSVIGQGYGEQFF
TRBJ2-4 | TRBV5-1 | CASSLGTIAKNIQYF
TRBJ2-7 | TRBV29-1 | CSVAGLAGEGSYEQYF
TRBJ1-3 | TRBV9 | CASSVDREGAGNTIYF
TRBJ1-6 | TRBV5-1 | CASSLALTGIDSPLHF